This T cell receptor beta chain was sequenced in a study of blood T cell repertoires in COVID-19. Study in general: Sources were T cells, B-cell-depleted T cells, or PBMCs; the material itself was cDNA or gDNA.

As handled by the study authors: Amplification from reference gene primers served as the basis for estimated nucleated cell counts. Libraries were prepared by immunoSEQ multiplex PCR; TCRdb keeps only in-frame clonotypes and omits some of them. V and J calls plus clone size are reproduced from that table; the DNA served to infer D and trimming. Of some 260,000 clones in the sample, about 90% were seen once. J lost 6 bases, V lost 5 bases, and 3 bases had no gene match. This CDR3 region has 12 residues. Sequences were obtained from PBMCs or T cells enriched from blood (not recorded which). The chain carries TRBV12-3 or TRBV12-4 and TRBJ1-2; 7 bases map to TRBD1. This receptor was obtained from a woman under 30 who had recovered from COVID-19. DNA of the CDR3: TGTGCCAGCAGTCGAGGACAGGATGGCTACACCTTC. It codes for CASSRGQDGYTF.